This TCR beta chain was captured in a study of T cells in Graves' hyperthyroidism and ophthalmopathy. Study observations and caveats: Separation of ophthalmopathy from stable hyperthyroidism was achieved by a 13 V-J model.

Thyroid ultrasound, orbital computed tomography, clinical symptoms, and serum thyroxine and TRAb underpinned diagnoses. This clonotype was seen many times. What it binds is unknown. Researchers took RNA transcripts and amplified the TCR beta CDR3 regions from them. First-round RT-PCR targeting the TCR CDR3 was performed with the HTBI primer set. TCRdb used MiXCR to reprocess the multiplex PCR reads, holding one entry per CDR3 protein. The sample shows hundreds of thousands of distinct CDR3 sequences, about 14% of them seen only once. CDR3 length equals 13 residues. Germline assignment: CDR1 SNHLY and CDR2 FYNNEI. V dropped 10 bases and J dropped 7 bases, with 14 bases sitting between them.

V usage is TRBV2 and J usage is TRBJ1-6; possible D gene TRBD1, 6 bases. The sequenced sample was blood. The receptor's source is a man aged 50 to 60 with Graves' ophthalmopathy. The CDR3 coding sequence is TGTGCCAACAACAGGGAGGGAAATTCACCCCTCCACTTT. This translates into CANNREGNSPLHF.